This T cell receptor beta chain was sequenced during a study of healthy donors' naive CD4 and CD8 T cells (dated by TCRdb to 2014 to 2015). Describing the broader study: Donors were selected to cover three age groups (20-25, 40-50 and 60-70 years, several each), with a mean age of around 43, and half of the donors were female. The TCR alpha libraries followed the same workflow as the beta chain, except for a newly designed primer set that covered all functional IMGT alpha gene variants. To examine how TCR variation is linked to lineage commitment, the study sequenced rearranged TCR alpha and beta chains from naive CD4+ and CD8+ T cells. Peripheral blood mononuclear cells were obtained from 15 to 20 unrelated, healthy individuals. The donors were HLA-typed by sequencing at HLA-A, -B, -C, -DRB1, -DQB1 and -DPB1, using the SBTexcellerator protocol, an ABI3130xl analyzer and SBTengine software. Overall study outcomes, separate from this receptor: In both chains, CD4+ lineage was associated with a positively charged CDR3 and CD8+ lineage with a negatively charged CDR3. V genes, J genes and CDR3 charge together appeared to explain 10% to 15% of CD4/CD8 propensity variance, in a largely additive manner. Possible repertoire bias arising from homeostatic proliferation of naive T cells was not directly addressed. Because alpha and beta chains were sequenced in bulk and could not be paired, combined chain effects were not evaluated. Naive CD4+ and CD8+ cells reportedly showed biased usage of most V and J gene segments, and this bias was consistent across donors and independent of HLA genotype.

Cells with a CD4+CD8-CD45RO-CD45RA+ profile were isolated by FACS and defined as naive CD4+ T cells, and those with a CD8+CD4-CD45RA+CD27bright profile were defined as naive CD8+ T cells. Antibodies against CD4 (RPA-T4), CD8 (SK1), CD27 (O323), CD45RA (HI100) and CD45RO (UCHL1) were used for sorting. Sequences SQVTM (CDR1) and ANQGSEA (CDR2) are obtained from the germline V gene. Reading from cysteine to phenylalanine, the CDR3 counts 13 amino acids. Only the CDR3 region is kept as DNA, spanning 39 bases read in frame from base 1. Cut back by 6 bases and 7 bases, the V and J ends lie 13 bases apart. Sequencing instrument: 454 GS FLX Titanium. A previously published linear amplification protocol was used to construct TCR libraries from around 500 ng of total RNA. Sequencing was carried out on the Roche/454 Genome Sequencer using Titanium chemistry. In the authors' own workflow: 75,000 to 85,000 rearranged TCR alpha transcripts were sequenced from about 5 of the healthy donors. Duplicate transcripts were removed, and each unique TCR clonotype was defined by its CDR3 junction following IMGT nomenclature. CD4 versus CD8 status was modeled on V and J genes by logistic regression in R 2.13.0, with adjustment for donor effects and Bonferroni correction for multiple testing. Starting from the raw public reads, TCRdb applied fastp trimming at Q25, assembled clones with MiXCR and retained in-frame beta chains. Rows with one shared CDR3 protein collapse into an entry with the most common genes and DNA. TCRdb's processing, not the authors', yielded these V and J calls. This sample lists about 180,000 distinct CDR3 sequences; nearly 75% were detected once. Together, the top ten hold roughly 2.3% of the sample.

The table lists this clonotype with a few counts. Its cognate antigen has yet to be identified. No base-level quality is on record; no much larger clone is a single base apart. The sequence was collected from a pool of human donors in good health; the sample pools cells from several healthy donors. The sample taken for sequencing was naive CD4+ and CD8+ T cells sorted from blood, pooled from several donors. The cell subset or site label of this sample denotes: FACS-sorted naive CD4+ (CD45RO-CD45RA+) and naive CD8+ (CD45RA+CD27bright) T cells. Recombination linked TRBV29-1 to TRBJ1-6; matching of 6 bases hints at TRBD1 as the D gene. Here the CDR3 is given as CSVSGETNSPLHF. The bases read TGCAGCGTATCAGGGGAAACCAATTCACCCCTCCACTTT.